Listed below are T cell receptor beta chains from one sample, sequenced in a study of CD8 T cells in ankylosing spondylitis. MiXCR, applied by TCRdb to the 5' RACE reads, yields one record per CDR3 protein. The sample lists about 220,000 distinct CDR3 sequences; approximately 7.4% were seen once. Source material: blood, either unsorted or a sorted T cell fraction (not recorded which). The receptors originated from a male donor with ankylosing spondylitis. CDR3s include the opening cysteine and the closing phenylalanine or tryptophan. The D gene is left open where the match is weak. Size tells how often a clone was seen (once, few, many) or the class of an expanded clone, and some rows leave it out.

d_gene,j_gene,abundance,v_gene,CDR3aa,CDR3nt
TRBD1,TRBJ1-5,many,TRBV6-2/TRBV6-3,CASSSGGRWNQPQHF,TGTGCCAGCAGCTCAGGGGGAAGATGGAATCAGCCCCAGCATTTT
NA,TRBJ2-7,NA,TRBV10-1,CASGGGRGEQYF,TGCGCCAGTGGAGGGGGACGGGGCGAGCAGTACTTC
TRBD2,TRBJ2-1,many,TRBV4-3,CASSSRLAGGLSSYNEQFF,TGCGCCAGCAGCTCGCGACTAGCGGGAGGGTTAAGCTCCTACAATGAGCAGTTCTTC
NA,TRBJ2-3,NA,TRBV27,CASSLLGTLGADTQYF,TGTGCCAGCAGTTTATTGGGGACTCTTGGGGCAGATACGCAGTATTTT
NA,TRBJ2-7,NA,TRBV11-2,CASSSDAPEQYF,TGTGCCAGCAGCTCAGACGCTCCCGAGCAGTACTTC
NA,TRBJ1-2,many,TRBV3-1,CASSQLHRGIYGYTF,TGTGCCAGCAGCCAACTCCACCGGGGGATCTATGGCTACACCTTC
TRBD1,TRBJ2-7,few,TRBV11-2,CASSFFGQGVQNSYEQYF,TGTGCCAGCAGCTTTTTTGGACAGGGCGTCCAGAACTCCTACGAGCAGTACTTC
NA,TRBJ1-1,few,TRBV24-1,CATSDSWNTEAFF,TGTGCCACCAGTGATTCGTGGAACACTGAAGCTTTCTTT
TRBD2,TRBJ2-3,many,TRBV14,CASSQGGGTDTQYF,TGTGCCAGCAGCCAAGGCGGGGGAACAGATACGCAGTATTTT
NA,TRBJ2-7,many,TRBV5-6,CASRSGGSLSYEQYF,TGTGCCAGCAGGTCGGGTGGGAGTCTCTCCTACGAGCAGTACTTC
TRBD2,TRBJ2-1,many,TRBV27,CASIPTSGGWEQFF,TGTGCCAGCATCCCGACTAGCGGTGGTTGGGAGCAGTTCTTC
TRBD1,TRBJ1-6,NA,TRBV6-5,CASSNIPGGQNSPLHF,TGTGCCAGCAGTAACATTCCAGGGGGTCAAAATTCACCCCTCCACTTT
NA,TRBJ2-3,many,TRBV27,CASGDRETTDTQYF,TGTGCCAGCGGGGATAGGGAGACAACAGATACGCAGTATTTT
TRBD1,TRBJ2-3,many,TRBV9,CASSPRPGTGGADTQYF,TGTGCCAGCAGCCCTCGCCCCGGGACAGGGGGCGCAGATACGCAGTATTTT
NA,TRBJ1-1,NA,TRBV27,CASSKYNRAFF,TGTGCCAGCAGCAAATATAATCGAGCTTTCTTT
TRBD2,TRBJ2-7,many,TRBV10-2,CASSGGLAGKTYEQYF,TGCGCCAGCAGTGGGGGACTAGCGGGAAAGACCTACGAGCAGTACTTC
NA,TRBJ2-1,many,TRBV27,CASSPYGLNEQFF,TGTGCCAGCAGTCCCTATGGGCTTAATGAGCAGTTCTTC
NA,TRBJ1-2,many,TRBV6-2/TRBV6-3,CASSYSRDGYTF,TGTGCCAGCAGTTACTCTCGAGATGGCTACACCTTC
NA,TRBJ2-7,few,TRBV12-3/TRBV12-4,CASSRALHSGPSYEQYF,TGTGCCAGCAGCCGAGCTTTACACAGCGGTCCCTCCTACGAGCAGTACTTC
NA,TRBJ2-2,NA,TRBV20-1,CSARAIEGGELFF,TGCAGTGCTAGAGCCATAGAGGGCGGGGAGCTGTTTTTT
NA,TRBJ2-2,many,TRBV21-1,CASSKVRDRVTGELFF,TGTGCCAGCAGCAAAGTAAGGGACAGAGTCACCGGGGAGCTGTTTTTT
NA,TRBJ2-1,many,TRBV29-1,CSVEDLGRIYNEQFF,TGCAGCGTTGAAGATCTAGGGAGAATTTACAATGAGCAGTTCTTC
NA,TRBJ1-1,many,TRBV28,CASSPPALNTEAFF,TGTGCCAGCAGCCCCCCTGCTCTGAACACTGAAGCTTTCTTT
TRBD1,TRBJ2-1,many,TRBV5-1,CASSHIGTGPYNEQFF,TGCGCCAGCAGTCATATCGGGACAGGCCCCTACAATGAGCAGTTCTTC
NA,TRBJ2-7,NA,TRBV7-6,CASSLGTEVRAEQYF,TGTGCCAGCAGCTTGGGTACCGAGGTGAGGGCCGAGCAGTACTTC
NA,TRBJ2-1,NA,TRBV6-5,CASSTGGHEQFF,TGTGCCAGCAGCACCGGGGGGCATGAGCAGTTCTTC
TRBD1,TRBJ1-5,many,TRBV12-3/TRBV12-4,CASSYGTDNQPQHF,TGTGCCAGCAGTTACGGGACAGATAATCAGCCCCAGCATTTT
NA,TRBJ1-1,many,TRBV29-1,CSVYTKYTEAFF,TGCAGCGTCTACACCAAATACACTGAAGCTTTCTTT
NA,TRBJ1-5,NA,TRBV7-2,CASSRDRGSNQPQHF,TGTGCCAGCAGCCGAGACCGGGGGAGCAATCAGCCCCAGCATTTT